This is a list of T cell receptor beta chains from one sample in a study of technical replicates of blood from a handful of donors. TCRdb's copy holds only in-frame clones and misses some; the assay was immunoSEQ multiplex PCR. This table holds roughly 74,000 clones, roughly nine tenths found once. The sample comprised T cells isolated from PBMCs. These receptors were obtained from a human donor in good health. The CDR3 runs from the conserved cysteine through the conserved F or W.

>TRBJ1-4|TRBV19
CASSEGSLGEKLFF
>TRBJ2-1|TRBV19
CASSIAPSSYNEQFF
>TRBJ2-3|TRBV2
CASSDFTDTQYF
>TRBJ1-3|TRBV7-2
CASSAGNPGRNTIYF
>TRBJ2-3|TRBV7-8
CASSTRNSGVTDTQYF
>TRBJ2-5|TRBV9
CASSVEGYQETQYF
>TRBJ2-7|TRBV6-5
CASSWRGEQYF
>TRBJ2-3|TRBV7-9
CASSGQGHTQYF
>TRBJ1-5|TRBV6-5
CASSYLGRGGQPQHF
>TRBJ2-2|TRBV6-1
CASRPTSTGELFF
>TRBJ2-2|TRBV6-4
CASSDFVAANTGELFF
>TRBJ1-4|TRBV21-1
CASNARRNEKLFF
>TRBJ2-2|TRBV19
CASSVWTSGIYTGELFF
>TRBJ1-3|TRBV6-1
CASSEAGVAQGGTIYF